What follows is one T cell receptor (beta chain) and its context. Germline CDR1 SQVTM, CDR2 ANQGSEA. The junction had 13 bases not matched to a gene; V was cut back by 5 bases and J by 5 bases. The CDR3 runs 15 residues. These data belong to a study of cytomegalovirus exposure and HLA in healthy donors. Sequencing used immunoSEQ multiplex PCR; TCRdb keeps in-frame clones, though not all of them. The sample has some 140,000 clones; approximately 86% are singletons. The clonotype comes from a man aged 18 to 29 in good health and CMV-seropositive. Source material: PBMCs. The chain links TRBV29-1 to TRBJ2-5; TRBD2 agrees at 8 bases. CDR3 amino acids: CSVRIPAGASETQYF. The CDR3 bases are TGCAGCGTTCGGATACCAGCGGGAGCTAGCGAGACCCAGTACTTC.